The present TCR beta chain was sequenced within a study of T cell responses to AZD1222 COVID-19 vaccine. Whole-study results and caveats: Baseline seropositivity occurred in only 5 or 6 AZD1222 recipients. Among vaccine-associated CD4 TCRs, coverage spanned spike, with dominance at 160-218 and 743-854. Reportedly, nearly half the spike-specific TCRs target unmutated variant regions. Donors skewed white British and female; clonal diversity was possibly underestimated.

The data were produced by immunoSEQ multiplex PCR, yet TCRdb's version contains in-frame clones alone and is incomplete. The sample comprises 150,000 or so clones, roughly nine tenths of which are singletons, and about 5% rests with the top ten. Trimming left V 4 bases short and J 4 bases short, with 11 bases between. CDR3 length: 14 residues. Germline assignment: CDR1 SGHRS and CDR2 YFSETQ. With respect to this clone: What it binds is not known.

Material: peripheral blood, obtained on day 0 of AZD1222 vaccination. This TCR was recovered from an adult in good health. The chain carries TRBV5-1 and TRBJ1-4; D gene unclear. CDR3 coding DNA: TGCGCCAGCAGCCTCGGACGGAGTAATGAAAAACTGTTTTTT. The encoded protein is CASSLGRSNEKLFF. The whole variable domain, remainder taken from reference TRBV5-1 and TRBJ1-4, is KAGVTQTPRYLIKTRGQQVTLSCSPISGHRSVSWYQQTPGQGLQFLFEYFSETQRNKGNFPGRFSGRQFSNSRSEMNVSTLELGDSALYLCASSLGRSNEKLFFGSGTQLSVL.